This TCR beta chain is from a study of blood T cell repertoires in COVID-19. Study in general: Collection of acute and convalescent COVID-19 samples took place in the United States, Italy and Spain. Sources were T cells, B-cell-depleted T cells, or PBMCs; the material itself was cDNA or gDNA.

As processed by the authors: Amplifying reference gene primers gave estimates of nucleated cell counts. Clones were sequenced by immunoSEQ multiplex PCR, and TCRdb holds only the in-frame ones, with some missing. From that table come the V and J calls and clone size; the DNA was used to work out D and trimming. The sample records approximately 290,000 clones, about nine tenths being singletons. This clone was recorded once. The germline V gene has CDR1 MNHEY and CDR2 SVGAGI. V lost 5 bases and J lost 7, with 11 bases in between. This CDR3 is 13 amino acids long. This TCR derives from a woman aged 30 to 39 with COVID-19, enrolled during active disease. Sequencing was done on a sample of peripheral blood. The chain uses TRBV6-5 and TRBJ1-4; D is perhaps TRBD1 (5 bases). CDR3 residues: CASSIRGIEKLFF. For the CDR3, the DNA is TGTGCCAGCAGTATACGGGGGATTGAAAAACTGTTTTTT.